This TCR beta chain was observed in a study of blood T cell repertoires in COVID-19. Overall study context: PBMCs, B-cell-depleted T cells, or T cells provided the cDNA or gDNA that made up the material.

In germline, CDR1 is SGHTA, CDR2 FQGNSA. This CDR3 contains 14 residues. Trimming took off 1 base at V and 8 bases at J, with 14 bases between the two ends. The protocol was immunoSEQ multiplex PCR, while the TCRdb copy is restricted to in-frame clones and leaves out a portion. The table has approximately 300,000 clones, roughly 87% seen once; the top ten hold 1%. V is TRBV7-2 and J is TRBJ1-2; D is unresolved. The material sequenced was peripheral blood. The source is a man aged 50-59 years with active or convalescent COVID-19. CDR3 DNA sequence: TGTGCCAGCAGCTTAGACCCGAGGGCCTCCGGCTACACCTTC. As protein: CASSLDPRASGYTF.